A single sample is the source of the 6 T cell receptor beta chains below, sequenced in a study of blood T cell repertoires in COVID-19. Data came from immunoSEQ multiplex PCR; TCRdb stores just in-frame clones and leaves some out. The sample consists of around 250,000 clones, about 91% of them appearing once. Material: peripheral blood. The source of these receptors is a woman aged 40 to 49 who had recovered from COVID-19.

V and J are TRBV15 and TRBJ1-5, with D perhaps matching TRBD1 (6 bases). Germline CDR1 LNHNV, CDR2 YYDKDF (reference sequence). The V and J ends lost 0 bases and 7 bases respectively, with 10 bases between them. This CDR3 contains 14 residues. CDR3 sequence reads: CATSRDRGEQPQHF. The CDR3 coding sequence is TGTGCCACCAGCAGAGACAGGGGCGAACAGCCCCAGCATTTT.

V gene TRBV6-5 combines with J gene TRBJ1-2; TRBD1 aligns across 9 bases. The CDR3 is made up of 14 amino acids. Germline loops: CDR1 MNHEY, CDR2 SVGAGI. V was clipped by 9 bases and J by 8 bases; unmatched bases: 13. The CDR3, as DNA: TGTGCCAGTGAACCGGGACAGGGACTCCAGGGCTACACCTTC. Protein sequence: CASEPGQGLQGYTF.

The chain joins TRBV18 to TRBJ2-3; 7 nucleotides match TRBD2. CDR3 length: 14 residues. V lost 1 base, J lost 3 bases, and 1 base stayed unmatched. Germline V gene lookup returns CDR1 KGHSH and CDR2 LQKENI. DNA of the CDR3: TGTGCCAGCTCACCACGGGGGGGGACAGATACGCAGTATTTT. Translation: CASSPRGGTDTQYF.

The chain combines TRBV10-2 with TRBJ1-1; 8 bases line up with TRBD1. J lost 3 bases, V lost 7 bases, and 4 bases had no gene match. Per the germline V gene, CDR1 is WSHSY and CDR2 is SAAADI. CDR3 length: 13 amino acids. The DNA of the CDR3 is TGCGCCAGCATTAAGGACAGGGACACTGAAGCTTTCTTT. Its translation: CASIKDRDTEAFF.

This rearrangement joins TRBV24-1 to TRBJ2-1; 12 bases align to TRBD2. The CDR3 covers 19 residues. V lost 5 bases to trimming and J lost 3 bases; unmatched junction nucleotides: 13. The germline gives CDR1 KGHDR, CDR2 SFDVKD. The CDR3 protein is CATSGTSGRINNDYNEQFF. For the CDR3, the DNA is TGTGCCACCAGTGGAACTAGCGGGAGGATCAACAACGACTACAATGAGCAGTTCTTC.

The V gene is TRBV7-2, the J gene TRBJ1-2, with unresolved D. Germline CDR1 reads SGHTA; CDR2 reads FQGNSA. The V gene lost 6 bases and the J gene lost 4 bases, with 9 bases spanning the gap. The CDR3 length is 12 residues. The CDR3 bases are TGTGCCAGCAGGGACTCGCCCTATGGCTACACCTTC. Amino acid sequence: CASRDSPYGYTF.